This T cell receptor (beta chain) was sequenced in a study of technical replicates of blood from a handful of donors. Sequenced by immunoSEQ multiplex PCR; TCRdb stores in-frame clones only, minus some. This sample has some 87,000 clones; approximately 93% occur once, and the top ten carry around 0.4%. Trimming cost V 7 bases and J 8 bases; bases outside gene matches: 11. The CDR3 totals 14 residues. Germline-derived CDR1 and CDR2 are MNHEY and SMNVEV (reference sequence). This sequence was found in a human donor in good health. The rearrangement joins TRBV27 to TRBJ1-2; the match to TRBD1 covers 9 bases. What was sequenced was T cells isolated from PBMCs. CDR3 in DNA: TGTGCCAGCACCCCCCAACAGGGGGCAGAAGGCTACACCTTC. Translating gives CASTPQQGAEGYTF.